This T cell receptor beta chain was observed in a study of T cell repertoires in cytomegalovirus infection. Looking at the study overall: CMV infection and matching HLA type were both indicated by public TCR beta signatures.

Study outcomes and limitations: Clonotype analysis showed dominance of the ex vivo response by HLA-C-restricted CMV-specific TCR beta clonotypes.

TCRdb fed the reads into MiXCR, producing one record per CDR3 protein. Of fewer than 550,000 distinct CDR3 sequences in the sample, about 11% were seen once. The CDR3 spans 14 residues. Germline CDR1 and CDR2: MGHRA and YSYEKL. The V end lost 5 bases, the J end lost 0 bases, and 10 bases lay between the germline ends. A note on this clonotype: The antigen remains unidentified.

The sample was PBMCs. The clonotype comes from a human donor in good health (CMV status not recorded). Some clones in this sample may be carry-over from other donors' samples. The J gene is TRBJ1-2, the V gene TRBV4-1; D unclear. The CDR3 coding sequence is TGCGCCAGCAGCACGGGAGGGCCTAACTATGGCTACACCTTC. Its protein is CASSTGGPNYGYTF.